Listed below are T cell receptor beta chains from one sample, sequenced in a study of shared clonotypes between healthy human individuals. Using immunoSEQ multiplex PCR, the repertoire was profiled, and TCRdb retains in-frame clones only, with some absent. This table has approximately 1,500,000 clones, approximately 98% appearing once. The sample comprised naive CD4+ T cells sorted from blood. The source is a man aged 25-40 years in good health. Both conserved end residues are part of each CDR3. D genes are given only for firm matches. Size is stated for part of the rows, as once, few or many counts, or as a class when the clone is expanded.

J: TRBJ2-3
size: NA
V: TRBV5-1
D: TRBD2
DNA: TGCGCCAGCAGCCCTTATAGCGGGAGGGCCCGCGATACGCAGTATTTT
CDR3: CASSPYSGRARDTQYF

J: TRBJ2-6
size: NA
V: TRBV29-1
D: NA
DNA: TGCAGCGGATCCACAACCAATGGGGCCAACGTCCTGACTTTC
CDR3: CSGSTTNGANVLTF

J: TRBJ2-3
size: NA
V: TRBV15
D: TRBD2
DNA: TGTGCCACCAGCAGGCGCGGACTCCCGGGGGGAGATACGCAGTATTTT
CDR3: CATSRRGLPGGDTQYF

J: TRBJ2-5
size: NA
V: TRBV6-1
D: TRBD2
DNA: TGTGCCAGCAGTGAATCACTAGCGGGATATGGAGAGACCCAGTACTTC
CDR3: CASSESLAGYGETQYF

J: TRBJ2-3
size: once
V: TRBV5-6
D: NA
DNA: TGTGCCAGCAGCTTGGCCCCTAGCGGCACAGATACGCAGTATTTT
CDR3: CASSLAPSGTDTQYF

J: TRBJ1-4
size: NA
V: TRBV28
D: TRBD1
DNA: TGTGCCAGCAGCTCGACAGGGGCAGATGAAAAACTGTTTTTT
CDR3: CASSSTGADEKLFF

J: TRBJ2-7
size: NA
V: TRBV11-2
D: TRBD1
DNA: TGTGCCAGCAGCAAGCCGGGACAGAGCGCCTTTGAGCAGTACTTC
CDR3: CASSKPGQSAFEQYF

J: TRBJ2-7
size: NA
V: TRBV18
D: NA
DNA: TGTGCCAGCTCACCAGGGACGGCTGATGACCACGAGCAGTACTTC
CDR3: CASSPGTADDHEQYF

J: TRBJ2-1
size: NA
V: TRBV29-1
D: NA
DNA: TGCAGCGTTGTGGTGGACTCCTACAATGAGCAGTTCTTC
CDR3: CSVVVDSYNEQFF

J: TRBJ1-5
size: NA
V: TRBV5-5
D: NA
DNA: TGTGCCAGCAGCTTAAGCATAGGGGAGAATCAGCCCCAGCATTTT
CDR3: CASSLSIGENQPQHF

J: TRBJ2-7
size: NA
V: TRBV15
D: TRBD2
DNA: TGTGCCACCAGCAGAGGCACTAGCGGGAATACCTACGAGCAGTACTTC
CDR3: CATSRGTSGNTYEQYF

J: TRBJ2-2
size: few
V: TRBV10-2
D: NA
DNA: TGCGCCAGCAGTGTCGATCGGTCGTCCGGGGAGCTGTTTTTT
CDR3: CASSVDRSSGELFF

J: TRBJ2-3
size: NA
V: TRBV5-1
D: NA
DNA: TGCGCCAGCAGCCCCGGGACGCTTGGAGATACGCAGTATTTT
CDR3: CASSPGTLGDTQYF

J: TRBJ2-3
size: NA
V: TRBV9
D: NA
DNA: TGTGCCAGCAGCGTACTTACATCGGCGGGGGCAATAGATACGCAGTATTTT
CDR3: CASSVLTSAGAIDTQYF

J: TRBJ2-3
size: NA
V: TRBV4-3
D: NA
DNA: TGCGCCAGCAGCCAAGTGTTAACGCGGGGGCTAAGCACAGATACGCAGTATTTT
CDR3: CASSQVLTRGLSTDTQYF

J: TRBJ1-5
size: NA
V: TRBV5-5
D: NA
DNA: TGTGCCAGCAGCTTGGCCCCAGCTTATAGCAATCAGCCCCAGCATTTT
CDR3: CASSLAPAYSNQPQHF

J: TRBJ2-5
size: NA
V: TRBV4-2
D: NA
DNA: TGTGCCAGCAGCCAAGGTGAGGGGGAGACCCAGTACTTC
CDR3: CASSQGEGETQYF

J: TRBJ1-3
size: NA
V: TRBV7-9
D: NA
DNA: TGTGCCAGCAGCTTAACGACAGCCTCTGGAAACACCATATATTTT
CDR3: CASSLTTASGNTIYF

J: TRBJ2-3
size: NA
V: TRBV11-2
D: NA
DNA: TGTGCCAGCAGCTTAATCGATGGACTTGGATGGTATTTT
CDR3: CASSLIDGLGWYF

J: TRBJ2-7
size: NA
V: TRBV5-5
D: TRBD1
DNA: TGTGCCAGCTTGGGGGACAGGGCCTCCTACGAGCAGTACTTC
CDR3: CASLGDRASYEQYF

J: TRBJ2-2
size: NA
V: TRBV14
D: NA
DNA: TGTGCCAGCAGCCAAGGCCAGGACGTGCACGGGACCAACACCGGGGAGCTGTTTTTT
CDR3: CASSQGQDVHGTNTGELFF

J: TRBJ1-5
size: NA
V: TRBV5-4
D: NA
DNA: TGTGCCAGCAGCTTGGGTGCGGATGGCAATCAGCCCCAGCATTTT
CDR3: CASSLGADGNQPQHF

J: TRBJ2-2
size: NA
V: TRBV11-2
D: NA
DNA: TGTGCCAGCAGCATAGTTTTCATGTCCGCCGGGGAGCTGTTTTTT
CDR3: CASSIVFMSAGELFF

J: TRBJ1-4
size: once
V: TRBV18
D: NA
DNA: TGTGCCAGCTCATCGGGGACTTCTAATGAAAAACTGTTTTTT
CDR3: CASSSGTSNEKLFF

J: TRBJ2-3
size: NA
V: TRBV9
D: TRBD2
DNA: TGTGCCAGCAGCTCTAGCCGGGGGACTACCCTAAACACAGATACGCAGTATTTT
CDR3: CASSSSRGTTLNTDTQYF

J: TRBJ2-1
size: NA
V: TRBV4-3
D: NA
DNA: TGCGCCAGCAGCCAAGATATTTTCAGGGGGGTTGAGCAGTTCTTC
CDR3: CASSQDIFRGVEQFF

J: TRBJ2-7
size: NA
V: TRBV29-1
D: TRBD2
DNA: TGCAGCGTTGAAACTAGCGGGACCTACGAGCAGTACTTC
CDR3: CSVETSGTYEQYF

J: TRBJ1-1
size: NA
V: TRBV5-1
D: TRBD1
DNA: TGCGCCAGCAGCGTGACAGGGGGATACACTGAAGCTTTCTTT
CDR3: CASSVTGGYTEAFF

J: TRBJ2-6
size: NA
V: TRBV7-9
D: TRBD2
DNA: TGTGCCAGCAGCTTTAGCGGGGGGTCTGGGGCCAACGTCCTGACTTTC
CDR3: CASSFSGGSGANVLTF

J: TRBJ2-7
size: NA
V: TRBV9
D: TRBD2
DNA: TGTGCCAGCAGCGAAAGCGGGAGGGCCGACGAGCAGTACTTC
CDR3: CASSESGRADEQYF

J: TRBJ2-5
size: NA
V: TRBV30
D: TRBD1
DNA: TGTGCCTGGAGCCTCCAGGGGGCCCAGTACTTC
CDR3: CAWSLQGAQYF

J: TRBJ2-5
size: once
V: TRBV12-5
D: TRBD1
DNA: TGTGCTAGTGGTTTGTTGGACAGGACAGGGGGCCTCGGGACCCAGTACTTC
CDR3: CASGLLDRTGGLGTQYF

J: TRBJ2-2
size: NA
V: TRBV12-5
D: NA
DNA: TGTGCTAGTCTCCGGGACATAAGGAACGGGGAGCTGTTTTTT
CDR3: CASLRDIRNGELFF

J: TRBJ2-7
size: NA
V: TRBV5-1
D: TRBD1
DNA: TGCGCCAGCAGCTTGACAGGGGCGAGCTCCGAGCAGTACTTC
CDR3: CASSLTGASSEQYF

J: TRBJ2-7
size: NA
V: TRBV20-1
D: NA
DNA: TGCAGTCCTATGATACACGAGCAGTACTTC
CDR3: CSPMIHEQYF

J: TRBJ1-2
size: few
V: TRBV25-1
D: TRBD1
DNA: TGTGCCAGCAGCTCCCGGACAGGGAACTTAGGGTATGGCTACACCTTC
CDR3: CASSSRTGNLGYGYTF

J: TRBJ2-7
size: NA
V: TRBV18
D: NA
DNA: TGTGCCAGCTCACCAGGGTCTGGCAACGAGCAGTACTTC
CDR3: CASSPGSGNEQYF

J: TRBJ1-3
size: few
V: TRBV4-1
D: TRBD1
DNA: TGCGCCAGCGAAGGGACAGGTTTCGGAAACACCATATATTTT
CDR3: CASEGTGFGNTIYF

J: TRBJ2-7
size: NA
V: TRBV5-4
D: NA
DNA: TGTGCCAGCAGCATGGGGGGAGGCTACGAGCAGTACTTC
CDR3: CASSMGGGYEQYF

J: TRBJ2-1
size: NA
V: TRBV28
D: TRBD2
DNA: TGTGCCAGCAGTTTGCTGACTAGCGGGAGAGGGGCTGAGCAGTTCTTC
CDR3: CASSLLTSGRGAEQFF

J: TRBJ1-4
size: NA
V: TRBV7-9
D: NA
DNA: TGTGCCAGCAGCTTAGTGGTGGAAAAACTGTTTTTT
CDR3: CASSLVVEKLFF

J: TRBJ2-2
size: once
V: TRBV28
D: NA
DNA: TGTGCCAGCATTATTGGCGGGACAGAGGACACCGGGGAGCTGTTTTTT
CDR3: CASIIGGTEDTGELFF

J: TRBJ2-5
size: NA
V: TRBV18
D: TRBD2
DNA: TGTGCCAGCTCACCGGGACTATCTAGAGAGACCCAGTACTTC
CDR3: CASSPGLSRETQYF

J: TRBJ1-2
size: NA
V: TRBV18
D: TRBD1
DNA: TGTGCCAGCTCACCATCCCCGCCCGGGGGGACAGCAAACTATGGCTACACCTTC
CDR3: CASSPSPPGGTANYGYTF

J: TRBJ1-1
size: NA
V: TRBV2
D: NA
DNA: TGTGCCAGCAGTGAAGGGACCCTGTTTGAAGCTTTCTTT
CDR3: CASSEGTLFEAFF

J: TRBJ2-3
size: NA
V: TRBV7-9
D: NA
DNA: TGTGCCAGCAGCTTAACCCGGGAGCTAGATACGCAGTATTTT
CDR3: CASSLTRELDTQYF

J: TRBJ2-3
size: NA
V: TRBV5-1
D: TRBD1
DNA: TGCGCCAGCAGCTTAGGGCAGGGGGACGCTGGCGCAGATACGCAGTATTTT
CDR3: CASSLGQGDAGADTQYF

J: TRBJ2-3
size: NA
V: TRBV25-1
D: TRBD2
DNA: TGTGCCAGCGCAACTAGCGGGGGTTCAGATACGCAGTATTTT
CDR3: CASATSGGSDTQYF

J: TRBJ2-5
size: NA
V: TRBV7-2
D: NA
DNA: TGTGCCAGCAGCTTGACCAGGCAATTCGGCCAAGAGACCCAGTACTTC
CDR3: CASSLTRQFGQETQYF

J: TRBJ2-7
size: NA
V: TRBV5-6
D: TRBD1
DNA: TGTGCCAGCAGCTCGGGGACAGGGAACTACGAGCAGTACTTC
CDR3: CASSSGTGNYEQYF

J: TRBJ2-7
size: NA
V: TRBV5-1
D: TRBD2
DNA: TGCGCCAGCAGCCAAACTAGCGGGAGGGCATCCTACGAGCAGTACTTC
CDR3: CASSQTSGRASYEQYF

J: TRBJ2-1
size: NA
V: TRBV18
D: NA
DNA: TGTGCCAGCTCACCAGGGGCGATCGATACCTACAATGAGCAGTTCTTC
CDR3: CASSPGAIDTYNEQFF

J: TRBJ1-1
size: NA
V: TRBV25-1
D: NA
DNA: TGTGCCAGCAGTGATCGGTGGAGGACTGAAGCTTTCTTT
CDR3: CASSDRWRTEAFF

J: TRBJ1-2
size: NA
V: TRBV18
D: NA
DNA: TGTGCCAGCTCACCAATAGGACCCAACTATGGCTACACCTTC
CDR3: CASSPIGPNYGYTF

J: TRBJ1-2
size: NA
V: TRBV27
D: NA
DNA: TGTGCCAGCAGTTTCGGCGGAGGCTACACCTTC
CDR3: CASSFGGGYTF